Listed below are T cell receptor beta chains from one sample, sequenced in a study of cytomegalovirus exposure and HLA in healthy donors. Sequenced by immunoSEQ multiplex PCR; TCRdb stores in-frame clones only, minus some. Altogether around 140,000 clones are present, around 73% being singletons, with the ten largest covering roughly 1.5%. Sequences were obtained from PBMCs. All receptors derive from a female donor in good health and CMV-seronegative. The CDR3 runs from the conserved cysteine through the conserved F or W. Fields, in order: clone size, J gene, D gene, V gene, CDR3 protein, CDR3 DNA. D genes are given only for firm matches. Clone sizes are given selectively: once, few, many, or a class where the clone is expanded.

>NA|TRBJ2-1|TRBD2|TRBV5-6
CASSSLAGAYNEQFF
TGTGCCAGCAGCTCCTTAGCGGGAGCCTACAATGAGCAGTTCTTC
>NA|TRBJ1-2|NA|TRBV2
CASSGIRGNYGYTF
TGTGCCAGCAGTGGGATCCGGGGGAACTATGGCTACACCTTC
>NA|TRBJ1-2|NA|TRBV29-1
CSFTRGGDGYTF
TGCAGCTTTACCCGGGGGGGGGATGGCTACACCTTC
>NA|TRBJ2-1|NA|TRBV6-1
CASSHSYNEQFF
TGTGCCAGCAGCCATTCCTACAATGAGCAGTTCTTC
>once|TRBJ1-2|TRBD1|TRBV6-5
CASSVTGDYGYTF
TGTGCCAGCAGCGTGACAGGGGACTATGGCTACACCTTC
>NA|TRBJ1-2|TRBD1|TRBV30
CAWSVPGTGVSYTF
TGTGCCTGGAGTGTACCAGGGACAGGGGTGAGCTACACCTTC
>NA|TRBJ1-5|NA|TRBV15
CATSPRLGSNQPQHF
TGTGCCACCAGCCCACGTCTGGGCAGCAATCAGCCCCAGCATTTT
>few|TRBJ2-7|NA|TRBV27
CASSPNAGTGEQYF
TGTGCCAGCAGCCCAAACGCGGGAACGGGCGAGCAGTACTTC
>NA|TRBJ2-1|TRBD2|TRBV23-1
CASSLTSGPYNEQFF
TGCGCCAGCAGCCTGACTAGCGGACCCTACAATGAGCAGTTCTTC
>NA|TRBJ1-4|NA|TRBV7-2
CASSLSVGEREKLFF
TGTGCCAGCAGCTTATCGGTAGGGGAAAGAGAAAAACTGTTTTTT
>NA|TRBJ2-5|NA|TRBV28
CASSFYATTQYF
TGTGCCAGCAGTTTTTACGCAACAACCCAGTACTTC
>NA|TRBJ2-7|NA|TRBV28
CASSPARAPSLGEQYF
TGTGCCAGCTCCCCTGCCAGGGCACCCTCTTTGGGGGAGCAGTACTTC
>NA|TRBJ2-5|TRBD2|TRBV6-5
CASSRAGVGETQYF
TGTGCCAGCAGTAGAGCGGGAGTAGGGGAGACCCAGTACTTC
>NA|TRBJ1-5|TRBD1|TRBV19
CASSPGTGGNQPQHF
TGTGCCAGTAGTCCCGGGACAGGCGGCAATCAGCCCCAGCATTTT
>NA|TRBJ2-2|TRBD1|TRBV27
CASRTRQGAGPGELFF
TGTGCCAGCCGAACCCGACAGGGGGCAGGTCCCGGGGAGCTGTTTTTT
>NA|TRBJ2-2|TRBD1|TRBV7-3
CASSRQGSGELFF
TGTGCCAGCAGCAGACAGGGTAGTGGGGAGCTGTTTTTT
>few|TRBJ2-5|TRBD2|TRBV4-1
CASSQGLSGLAGGGAQETQYF
TGCGCCAGCAGCCAAGGTCTTTCTGGACTAGCGGGAGGGGGGGCCCAAGAGACCCAGTACTTC
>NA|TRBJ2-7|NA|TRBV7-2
CASSTDRSSYEQYF
TGTGCCAGCAGTACCGACAGGAGCTCCTACGAGCAGTACTTC
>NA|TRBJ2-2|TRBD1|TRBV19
CASSIIGQGLTGELFF
TGTGCCAGTAGTATTATTGGACAGGGACTCACCGGGGAGCTGTTTTTT
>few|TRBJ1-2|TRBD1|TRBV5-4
CASSFQGQGIHGYTF
TGTGCCAGCAGCTTCCAAGGACAGGGGATTCATGGCTACACCTTC
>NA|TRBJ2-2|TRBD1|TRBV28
CASSLPGGTGSGELFF
TGTGCCAGCAGTTTACCAGGGGGGACAGGTTCCGGGGAGCTGTTTTTT
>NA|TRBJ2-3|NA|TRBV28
CASSVRVPDTQYF
TGTGCCAGCAGTGTCAGGGTTCCAGATACGCAGTATTTT
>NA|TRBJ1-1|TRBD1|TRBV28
CASSFNPDRGHTEAFF
TGTGCCAGCAGCTTTAACCCGGACAGGGGGCACACTGAAGCTTTCTTT
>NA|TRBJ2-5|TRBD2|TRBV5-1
CASHITSGRSQETQYF
TGCGCCAGCCACATAACTAGCGGGAGGTCCCAAGAGACCCAGTACTTC
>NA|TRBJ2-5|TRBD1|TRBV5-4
CASSGDRGVETQYF
TGTGCCAGCAGCGGGGACAGGGGAGTTGAGACCCAGTACTTC
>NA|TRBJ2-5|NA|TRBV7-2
CASSPERETQYF
TGTGCCAGCAGCCCGGAGAGAGAGACCCAGTACTTC
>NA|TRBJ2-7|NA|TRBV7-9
CASSFPSSYEQYF
TGTGCCAGCAGCTTTCCGAGCTCCTACGAGCAGTACTTC
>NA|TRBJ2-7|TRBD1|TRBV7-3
CASSLRQGGEQYF
TGTGCCAGCAGCTTAAGACAGGGTGGGGAGCAGTACTTC
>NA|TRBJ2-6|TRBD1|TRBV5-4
CASSSAGTAGANVLTF
TGTGCCAGCAGCTCGGCCGGGACAGCTGGGGCCAACGTCCTGACTTTC
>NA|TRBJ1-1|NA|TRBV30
CAWSQKGFRQAFF
TGTGCCTGGAGCCAGAAGGGGTTCAGACAAGCTTTCTTT
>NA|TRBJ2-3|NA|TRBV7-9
CASSLEGRGRDF
TGTGCCAGCAGCTTAGAGGGTAGGGGCCGGGATTTT
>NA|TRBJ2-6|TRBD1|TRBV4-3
CASSQEGQGNVLTF
TGCGCCAGCAGCCAAGAAGGACAGGGCAACGTCCTGACTTTC